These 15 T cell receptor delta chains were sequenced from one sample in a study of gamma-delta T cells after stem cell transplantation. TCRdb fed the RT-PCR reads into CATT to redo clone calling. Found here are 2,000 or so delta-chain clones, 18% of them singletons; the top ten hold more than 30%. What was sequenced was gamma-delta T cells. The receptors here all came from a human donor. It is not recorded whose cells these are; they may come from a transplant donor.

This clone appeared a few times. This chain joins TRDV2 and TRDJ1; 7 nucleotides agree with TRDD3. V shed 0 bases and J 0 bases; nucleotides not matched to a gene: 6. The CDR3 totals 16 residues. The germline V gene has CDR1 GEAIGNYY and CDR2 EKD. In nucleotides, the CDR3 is TGTGCCTGTGACACCGTGGGGGACACACACACCGATAAACTCATCTTT. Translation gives CACDTVGDTHTDKLIF.

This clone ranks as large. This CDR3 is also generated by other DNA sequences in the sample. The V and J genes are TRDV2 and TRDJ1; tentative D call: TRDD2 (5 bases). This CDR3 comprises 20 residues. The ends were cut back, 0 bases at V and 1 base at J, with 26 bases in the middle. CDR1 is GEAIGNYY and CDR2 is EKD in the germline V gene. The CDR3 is CACDTVRPYDVHPTTDKLIF. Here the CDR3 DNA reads TGTGCCTGTGACACCGTAAGACCCTACGATGTACACCCTACCACCGATAAACTCATCTTT.

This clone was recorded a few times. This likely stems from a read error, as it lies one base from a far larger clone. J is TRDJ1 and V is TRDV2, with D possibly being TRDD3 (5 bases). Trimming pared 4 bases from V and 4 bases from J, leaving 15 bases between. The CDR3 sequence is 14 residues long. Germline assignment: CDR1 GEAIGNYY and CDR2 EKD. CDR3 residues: CACEPMGLLDKLIF. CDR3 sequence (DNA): TGTGCCTGTGAACCAATGGGGCTCCTCGATAAACTCATCTTT.

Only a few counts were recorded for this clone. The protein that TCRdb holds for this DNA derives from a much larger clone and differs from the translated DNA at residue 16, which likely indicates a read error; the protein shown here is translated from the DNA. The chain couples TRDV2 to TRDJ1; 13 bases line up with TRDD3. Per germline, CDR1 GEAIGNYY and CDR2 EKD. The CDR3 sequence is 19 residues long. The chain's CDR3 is CACDSVLGDTLVTTDQLIF. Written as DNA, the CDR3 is TGTGCCTGTGACTCCGTACTGGGGGATACGCTGGTTACCACCGATCAACTCATCTTT.

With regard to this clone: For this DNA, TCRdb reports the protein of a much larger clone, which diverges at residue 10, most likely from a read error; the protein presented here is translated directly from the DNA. The CDR3 nucleotides read TGTGCCTGTGACCCAGTACTGGGGGACTTACACACCGATAAACTCATCTTT. It specifies CACDPVLGDLHTDKLIF. This chain links TRDV2 with TRDJ1, with 9 bases that match TRDD3. CDR3 length equals 17 residues. The junction had 10 bases not matched to a gene; V was cut back by 3 bases and J by 0 bases. Germline V gene sequence: CDR1 GEAIGNYY, CDR2 EKD.

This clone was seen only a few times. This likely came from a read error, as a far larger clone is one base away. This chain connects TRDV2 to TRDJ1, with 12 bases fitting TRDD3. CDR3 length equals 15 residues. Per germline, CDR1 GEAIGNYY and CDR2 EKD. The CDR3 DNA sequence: TGTGCCTGTGACCACGTACTGGGGGATACCGTTAAACTCATCTTT. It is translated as CACDHVLGDTVKLIF.

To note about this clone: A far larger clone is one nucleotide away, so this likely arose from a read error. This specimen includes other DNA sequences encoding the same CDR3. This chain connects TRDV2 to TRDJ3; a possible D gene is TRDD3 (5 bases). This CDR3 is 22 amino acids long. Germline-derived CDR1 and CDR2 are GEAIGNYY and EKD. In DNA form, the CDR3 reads TGTGCCTGTGACACCGTTTCGGGACTGGTCGACCCTGTCGTTCGGGACACCCGTCAGATGTTTTTC. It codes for CACDTVSGLVDPVVRDTRQMFF.

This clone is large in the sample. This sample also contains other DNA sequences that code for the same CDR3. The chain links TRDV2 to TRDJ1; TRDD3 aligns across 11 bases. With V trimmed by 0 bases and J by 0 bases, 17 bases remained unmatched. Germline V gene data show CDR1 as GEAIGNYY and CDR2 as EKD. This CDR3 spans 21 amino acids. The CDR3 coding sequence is TGTGCCTGTGACACCGTGTCACTACTGGGGGATAGAAGGGGGAACACCGATAAACTCATCTTT. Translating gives CACDTVSLLGDRRGNTDKLIF.

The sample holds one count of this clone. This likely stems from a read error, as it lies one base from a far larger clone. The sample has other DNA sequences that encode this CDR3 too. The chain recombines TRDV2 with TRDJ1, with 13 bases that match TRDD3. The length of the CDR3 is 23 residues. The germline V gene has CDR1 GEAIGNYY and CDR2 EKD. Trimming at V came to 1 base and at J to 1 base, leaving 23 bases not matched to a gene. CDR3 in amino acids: CACDTIPVPPLLGDTGFTDKLIF. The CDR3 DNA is TGTGCCTGTGACACTATACCAGTCCCTCCTCTACTGGGGGATACGGGATTCACCGATAAACTCATCTTT.

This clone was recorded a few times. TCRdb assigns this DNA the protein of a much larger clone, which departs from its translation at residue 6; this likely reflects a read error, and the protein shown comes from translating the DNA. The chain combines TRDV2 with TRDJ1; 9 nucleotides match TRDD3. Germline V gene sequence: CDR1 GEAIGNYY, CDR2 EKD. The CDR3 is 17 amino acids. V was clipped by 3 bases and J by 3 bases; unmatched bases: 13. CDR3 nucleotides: TGTGCCTGTGACTCTAGAGACGGGGGGATACTTTCCGATAAACTCATCTTT. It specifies CACDSRDGGILSDKLIF.

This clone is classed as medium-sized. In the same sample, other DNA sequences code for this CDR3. DNA of the CDR3: TGTGCCTGTGACACGCCCTGGGGGCCCTCGTACACCGATAAACTCATCTTT. Residues: CACDTPWGPSYTDKLIF. The chain is built from TRDV2 and TRDJ1; 7 nucleotides agree with TRDD3. The length of the CDR3 is 17 residues. Trimming took 1 base from V and 0 from J; bases not matched to a gene: 10. Germline CDR1 and CDR2: GEAIGNYY and EKD.

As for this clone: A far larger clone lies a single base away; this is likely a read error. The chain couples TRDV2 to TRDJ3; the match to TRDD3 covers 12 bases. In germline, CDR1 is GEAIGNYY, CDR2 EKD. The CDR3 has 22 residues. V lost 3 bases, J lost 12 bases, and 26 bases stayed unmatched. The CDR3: CACDPVLLGDTEGEGVDRQMFF. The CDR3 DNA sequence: TGTGCCTGTGACCCCGTCCTACTGGGGGATACTGAGGGCGAGGGTGTGGACCGACAGATGTTTTTC.

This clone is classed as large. The CDR3 DNA follows: TGTGCCTGTGACACGGCTGGGCTGGGGGATAGTCTACTTACCGATAAACTCATCTTT. Translation gives CACDTAGLGDSLLTDKLIF. The chain joins TRDV2 to TRDJ1, with TRDD3 matching 10 bases. The CDR3 spans 19 residues. Trimming at V came to 1 base and at J to 2 bases, leaving 15 bases not matched to a gene. The germline V gene has CDR1 GEAIGNYY and CDR2 EKD.

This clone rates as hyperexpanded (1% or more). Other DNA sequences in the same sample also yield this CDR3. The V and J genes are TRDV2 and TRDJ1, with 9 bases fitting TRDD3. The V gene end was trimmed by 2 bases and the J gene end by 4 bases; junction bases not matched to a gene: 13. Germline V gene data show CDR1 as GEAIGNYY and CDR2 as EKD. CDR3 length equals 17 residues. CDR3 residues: CACDRLPVLGEDDKLIF. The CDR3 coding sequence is TGTGCCTGTGACAGGCTCCCTGTACTGGGGGAGGACGATAAACTCATCTTT.

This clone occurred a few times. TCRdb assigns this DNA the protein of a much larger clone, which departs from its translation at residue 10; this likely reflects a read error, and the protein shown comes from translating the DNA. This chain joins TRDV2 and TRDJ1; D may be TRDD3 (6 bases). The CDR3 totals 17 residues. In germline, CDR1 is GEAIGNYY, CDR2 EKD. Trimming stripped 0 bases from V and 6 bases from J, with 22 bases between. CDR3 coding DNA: TGTGCCTGTGACACCGTTCAGACTGGGCGATACTTGAATAAACTCATCTTT. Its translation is CACDTVQTGRYLNKLIF.